Sequencing of this T cell receptor (beta chain) was carried out in a study of T cell repertoires in cytomegalovirus infection. The wider study: Both CMV infection and a matching HLA type were indicated by public TCR beta signatures.

Turning to this clonotype: Its matching antigen is unknown.

MiXCR, applied by TCRdb to the reads, yields one record per CDR3 protein. The sample contains approximately 110,000 distinct CDR3 sequences, roughly 40% of which appear only once. Germline V gene data show CDR1 as ENHRY and CDR2 as SYGVKD. The CDR3 has 13 residues. The V gene lost 10 bases and the J gene lost 2 bases, with 14 bases spanning the gap. The TCR comes from a human donor in good health (CMV status not recorded). Some clones in this sample may be carry-over from other donors' samples. The sample consisted of CD8+ T cells from cultured PBMCs, taken from culture after CMV antigen stimulation. This chain uses TRBV10-3 with TRBJ1-1, with D possibly matching TRBD1 (5 bases). The CDR3 nucleotides are TGTGCCACCACAGGTGACTCTAACACTGAAGCTTTCTTT. This gives the protein CATTGDSNTEAFF.